This T cell receptor beta chain emerged from a study of blood T cells in healthy people across ages. Study-level information: About one barcoded beta molecule per two T cells came from capture by template switching.

CDR3 length: 12 amino acids. From germline, CDR1 is SGHTA and CDR2 FQGNSA. Trimming cost V 1 base and J 8 bases, with 8 bases left between them. Findings and limits, study-wide: It was the long-lived donors that had more naive CD4+ cells and higher diversity than aged donors. Conclusively comparing naive with antigen-experienced cells was impossible with unsorted PBMCs.

A second PCR of roughly 7 to 11 cycles used a sample-barcoded 5' primer and a J-beta primer mix. A template-switch adaptor containing 12 random nucleotides labeled each cDNA molecule. TCRdb re-analysed the 5' RACE reads in MiXCR, keeping a single row per CDR3 protein. The table lists hundreds of thousands of distinct CDR3 sequences, approximately 60% of them singletons. About this clonotype itself: Its specificity is unknown.

This sequence joins TRBV7-2 and TRBJ1-1, with D hard to call. This TCR was recovered from a man aged 35-49 years in good health. Sequences were obtained from blood. The CDR3 reads CASSLGRGEAFF. Here the CDR3 DNA reads TGTGCCAGCAGCTTAGGGCGAGGGGAAGCTTTCTTT.